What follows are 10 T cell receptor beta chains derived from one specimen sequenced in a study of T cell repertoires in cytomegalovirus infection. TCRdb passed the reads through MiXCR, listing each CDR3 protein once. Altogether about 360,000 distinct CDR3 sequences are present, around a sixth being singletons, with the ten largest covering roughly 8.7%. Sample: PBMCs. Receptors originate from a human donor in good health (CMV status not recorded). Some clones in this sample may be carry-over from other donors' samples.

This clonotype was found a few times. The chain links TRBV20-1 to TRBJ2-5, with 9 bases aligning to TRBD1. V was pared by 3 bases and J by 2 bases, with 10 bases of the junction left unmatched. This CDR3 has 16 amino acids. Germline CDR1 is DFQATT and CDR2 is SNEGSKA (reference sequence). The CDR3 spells CSASNPTGGLQETQYF. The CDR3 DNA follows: TGCAGTGCTAGTAACCCGACAGGGGGTCTACAAGAGACCCAGTACTTC.

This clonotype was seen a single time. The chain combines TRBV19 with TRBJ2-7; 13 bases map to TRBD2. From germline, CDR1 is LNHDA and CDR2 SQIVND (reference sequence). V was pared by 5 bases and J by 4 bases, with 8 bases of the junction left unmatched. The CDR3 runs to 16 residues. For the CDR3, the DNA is TGTGCCAGTAGTCTGTGGACTAGCGGGAGAACGTACGAGCAGTACTTC. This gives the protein CASSLWTSGRTYEQYF.

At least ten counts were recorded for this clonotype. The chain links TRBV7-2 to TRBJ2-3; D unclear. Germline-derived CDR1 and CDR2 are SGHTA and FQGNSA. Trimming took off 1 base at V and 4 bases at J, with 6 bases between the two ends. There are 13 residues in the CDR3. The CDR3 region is CASSLVESDTQYF. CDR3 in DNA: TGTGCCAGCAGCTTAGTGGAGTCAGATACGCAGTATTTT. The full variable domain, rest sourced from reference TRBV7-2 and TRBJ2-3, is GAGVSQSPSNKVTEKGKDVELRCDPISGHTALYWYRQSLGQGLEFLIYFQGNSAPDKSGLPSDRFSAERTGGSVSTLTIQRTQQEDSAVYLCASSLVESDTQYFGPGTRLTVL.

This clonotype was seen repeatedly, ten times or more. The CDR3 here is CASSLGHNNEQFF. CDR3 sequence (DNA): TGTGCCAGCAGCTTGGGACATAACAATGAGCAGTTCTTC. The genes are TRBV7-2 and TRBJ2-1; tentative D call: TRBD1 (6 bases). CDR1 SGHTA and CDR2 FQGNSA come from the germline V gene. The CDR3 is 13 residues long. Trimming took 3 bases from V and 5 from J, leaving 8 bases between them. The variable domain in full, completed from reference TRBV7-2 and TRBJ2-1, reads GAGVSQSPSNKVTEKGKDVELRCDPISGHTALYWYRQSLGQGLEFLIYFQGNSAPDKSGLPSDRFSAERTGGSVSTLTIQRTQQEDSAVYLCASSLGHNNEQFFGPGTRLTVL.

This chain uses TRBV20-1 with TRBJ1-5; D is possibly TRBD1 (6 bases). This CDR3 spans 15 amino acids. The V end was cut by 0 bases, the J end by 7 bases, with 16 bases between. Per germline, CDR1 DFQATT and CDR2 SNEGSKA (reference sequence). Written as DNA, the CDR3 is TGCAGTGCTAGAGATCGAGTCGGGGGGCAACAGCCCCAGCATTTT. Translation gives CSARDRVGGQQPQHF.

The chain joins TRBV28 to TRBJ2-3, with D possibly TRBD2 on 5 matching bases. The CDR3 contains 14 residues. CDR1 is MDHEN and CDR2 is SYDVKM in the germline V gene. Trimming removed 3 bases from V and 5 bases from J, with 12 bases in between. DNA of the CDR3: TGTGCCAGCAGTTTTTCGAGGGTTGAAGATACGCAGTATTTT. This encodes CASSFSRVEDTQYF. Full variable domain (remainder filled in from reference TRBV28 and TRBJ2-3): DVKVTQSSRYLVKRTGEKVFLECVQDMDHENMFWYRQDPGLGLRLIYFSYDVKMKEKGDIPEGYSVSREKKERFSLILESASTNQTSMYLCASSFSRVEDTQYFGPGTRLTVL.

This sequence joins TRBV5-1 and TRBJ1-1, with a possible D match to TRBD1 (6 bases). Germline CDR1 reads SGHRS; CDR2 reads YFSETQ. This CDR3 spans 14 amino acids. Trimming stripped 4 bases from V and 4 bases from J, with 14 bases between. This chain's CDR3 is CASSLQGEGTEAFF. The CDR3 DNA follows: TGCGCCAGCAGCCTACAGGGTGAGGGCACTGAAGCTTTCTTT.

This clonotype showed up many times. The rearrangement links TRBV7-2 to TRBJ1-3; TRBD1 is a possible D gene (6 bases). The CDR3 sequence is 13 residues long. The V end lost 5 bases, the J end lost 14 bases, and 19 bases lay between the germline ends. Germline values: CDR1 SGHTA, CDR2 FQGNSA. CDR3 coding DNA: TGTGCCAGCAGCCTTAGCTACAGGGCCCAGGTATATTTT. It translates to CASSLSYRAQVYF.

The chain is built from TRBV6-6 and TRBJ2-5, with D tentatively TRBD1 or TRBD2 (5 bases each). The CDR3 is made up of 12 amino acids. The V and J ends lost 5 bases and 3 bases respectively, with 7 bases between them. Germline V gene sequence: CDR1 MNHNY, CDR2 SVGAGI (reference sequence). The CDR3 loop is CASSGTKETQYF. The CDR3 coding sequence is TGTGCCAGCAGTGGGACCAAAGAGACCCAGTACTTC.

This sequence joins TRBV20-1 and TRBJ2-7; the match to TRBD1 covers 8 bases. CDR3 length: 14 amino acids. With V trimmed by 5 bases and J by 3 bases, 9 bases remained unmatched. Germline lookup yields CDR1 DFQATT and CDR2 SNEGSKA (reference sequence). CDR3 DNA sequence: TGCAGTGCTGATCCCGGACAGGGCAACTACGAGCAGTACTTC. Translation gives CSADPGQGNYEQYF.